This TCR beta chain is from a study of long-term antiretroviral therapy in people with HIV. This CDR3 spans 17 amino acids. Germline values: CDR1 SGHNT, CDR2 YYREEE (reference sequence). V gave up 2 bases and J gave up 4 bases; unmatched junction bases: 12. This clone appeared once. At the survey level, the v3.0 immunoSEQ assay was run. The table came from immunoSEQ multiplex PCR; TCRdb's copy has only in-frame clones and leaves some out. The sample lists around 21,000 clones, less than 95% occurring once. This material consisted of unsorted PBMCs, taken nearly 4.5 years before starting antiretroviral therapy. This TCR was sampled from a woman aged 25-40 years with HIV. The genes are TRBV5-4 and TRBJ1-1; TRBD1 matches at 9 bases. The CDR3 loop is CASSFLGTGYFGTEAFF. The CDR3 DNA reads TGTGCCAGCAGCTTTTTGGGGACAGGGTATTTCGGCACTGAAGCTTTCTTT.